A selection of T cell receptor beta chains follows, all from one sample in a study of blood T cell repertoires in COVID-19. Data came from immunoSEQ multiplex PCR; TCRdb stores just in-frame clones and leaves some out. The table lists roughly 70,000 clones, more than 60% of them singletons. Material for sequencing was peripheral blood. These receptors were obtained from a man in his sixties with acute or convalescent COVID-19. The CDR3 runs from the conserved cysteine through the conserved F or W. A D gene is named only where the DNA matches it firmly. The listing skips clone size in some rows; elsewhere it reads once, few, many or a size class.

>TRBV5-1|TRBJ1-2|NA|many
CASSLDAGGSGYTF
TGCGCCAGCAGCTTGGATGCTGGAGGGAGCGGCTACACCTTC
>TRBV5-6|TRBJ1-5|NA|NA
CASSFQFTGSPQHF
TGTGCCAGCAGCTTTCAATTTACAGGGTCGCCCCAGCATTTT
>TRBV21-1|TRBJ2-1|NA|NA
CASSSTPGLANNEQFF
TGTGCCAGCAGCTCGACGCCGGGACTAGCGAACAATGAGCAGTTCTTC
>TRBV6-1|TRBJ1-5|NA|few
CASSEVFQPQHF
TGTGCCAGCAGTGAAGTATTTCAGCCCCAGCATTTT
>TRBV28|TRBJ1-3|NA|NA
CSSLGRAGNTIYF
TGTTCGTCTCTAGGGAGGGCTGGAAACACCATATATTTT
>TRBV9|TRBJ2-7|NA|many
CASSVGARSSYEQYF
TGTGCCAGCAGCGTAGGAGCGAGGAGCTCCTACGAGCAGTACTTC
>TRBV19|TRBJ1-1|NA|NA
CASSADRNTEAFF
TGTGCCAGTAGTGCGGACAGGAACACTGAAGCTTTCTTT
>TRBV19|TRBJ1-2|NA|once
CASSMEFGYTF
TGTGCCAGTAGTATGGAGTTTGGCTACACCTTC
>TRBV25-1|TRBJ2-3|TRBD1|NA
CASRDRSTDTQYF
TGTGCCAGTCGGGACAGGTCCACAGATACGCAGTATTTT
>TRBV12-3/TRBV12-4|TRBJ2-1|TRBD1|few
CASSKQGVEQFF
TGTGCCAGCAGCAAACAGGGGGTCGAGCAGTTCTTC
>TRBV2|TRBJ1-2|NA|many
CASSLEAVANYGYTF
TGTGCCAGCAGTCTCGAGGCAGTAGCTAACTATGGCTACACCTTC
>TRBV28|TRBJ2-7|TRBD1|NA
CASSRGQGGQQYF
TGTGCCAGCAGTAGGGGACAGGGTGGGCAGCAGTACTTC
>TRBV19|TRBJ1-6|NA|few
CASSLVSSYNSPLHF
TGTGCCAGTAGTCTGGTCAGCTCCTATAATTCACCCCTCCACTTT
>TRBV2|TRBJ2-7|TRBD1|NA
CASSTWTGVEQYF
TGTGCCAGCAGCACATGGACAGGGGTTGAGCAGTACTTC
>TRBV19|TRBJ2-7|TRBD1|few
CASSITRQGGYEQYF
TGTGCCAGTAGTATTACTAGACAGGGGGGCTACGAGCAGTACTTC
>TRBV5-5|TRBJ2-5|TRBD2|NA
CASSSAPLETSGGVETQYF
TGTGCCAGCAGCAGCGCCCCCCTCGAGACTAGCGGGGGGGTAGAGACCCAGTACTTC
>TRBV9|TRBJ2-5|TRBD2|NA
CASSVGRGGEETQYF
TGTGCCAGCAGCGTAGGGCGGGGGGGAGAAGAGACCCAGTACTTC
>TRBV28|TRBJ2-6|NA|NA
CASSFSAGGANVLTF
TGTGCCAGCAGCTTCTCAGCAGGCGGGGCCAACGTCCTGACTTTC
>TRBV12-3/TRBV12-4|TRBJ2-3|TRBD2|NA
CASSSGGEDTQYF
TGTGCCAGCAGTAGCGGGGGGGAGGATACGCAGTATTTT
>TRBV7-2|TRBJ2-5|NA|once
CASSPTSLRQETQYF
TGTGCCAGCAGCCCCACTAGCTTGAGGCAAGAGACCCAGTACTTC